A selection of T cell receptor beta chains follows, all from one sample in a study of blood T cell repertoires in COVID-19. Sequencing was performed with immunoSEQ multiplex PCR; in TCRdb, only in-frame clones are kept and a portion is missing. The sample has about 38,000 clones, just under 75% seen once. Sequencing input: peripheral blood. These receptor sequences come from a man between 65 and 85 years old with COVID-19, enrolled during active disease. CDR3s include the opening cysteine and the closing phenylalanine or tryptophan. A D gene is named only where the DNA matches it firmly. Size tells how often a clone was seen (once, few, many) or the class of an expanded clone, and some rows leave it out.

j_call | v_call | clone_size | d_call | cdr3_aa | cdr3_nt
TRBJ1-1 | TRBV19 | . | TRBD1 | CASRSLRQGRTEAFF | TGTGCCAGTAGATCACTAAGACAGGGGAGGACTGAAGCTTTCTTT
TRBJ1-2 | TRBV25-1 | many | . | CASSFHTSDGYTF | TGTGCCAGCAGTTTCCATACTTCGGATGGCTACACCTTC
TRBJ1-6 | TRBV3-1/TRBV3-2 | few | . | CASSQVPLGSPLHF | TGTGCCAGCAGCCAAGTCCCCCTTGGCTCACCCCTCCACTTT
TRBJ2-7 | TRBV19 | . | TRBD2 | CASRRNGWPGRAYEQYF | TGTGCCAGTAGGCGGAACGGCTGGCCCGGGAGGGCCTACGAGCAGTACTTC
TRBJ2-1 | TRBV7-3 | large | TRBD1 | CASSVGTGSNEQFF | TGTGCCAGCAGTGTAGGGACAGGGAGCAATGAGCAGTTCTTC
TRBJ1-2 | TRBV5-6 | . | . | CASSLSGSPYGYTF | TGTGCCAGCAGCTTGAGCGGCTCTCCCTATGGCTACACCTTC
TRBJ1-6 | TRBV6-6 | few | . | CASSYSQENSPLHF | TGTGCCAGCAGTTACTCCCAGGAAAATTCACCCCTCCACTTT
TRBJ2-3 | TRBV9 | . | . | CASSVGAEPSTDTQYF | TGTGCCAGCAGCGTAGGAGCGGAGCCTAGCACAGATACGCAGTATTTT
TRBJ1-1 | TRBV6-5 | . | TRBD1 | CASSKTGMNTEAFF | TGTGCCAGCAGTAAGACAGGGATGAACACTGAAGCTTTCTTT
TRBJ2-7 | TRBV5-1 | few | TRBD2 | CASSPSGRAGEQYF | TGCGCCAGCAGCCCCAGCGGGAGGGCAGGCGAGCAGTACTTC
TRBJ1-1 | TRBV5-1 | . | . | CASSFRDSTEAFF | TGCGCCAGCAGCTTTCGGGATTCCACTGAAGCTTTCTTT
TRBJ2-2 | TRBV20-1 | . | . | CSASGDSGGELFF | TGCAGTGCTAGTGGAGACAGTGGCGGGGAGCTGTTTTTT
TRBJ1-5 | TRBV28 | . | . | CASSLLRDTNQPQHF | TGTGCCAGCAGTTTGCTCCGGGACACCAATCAGCCCCAGCATTTT
TRBJ2-1 | TRBV28 | . | TRBD2 | CASSFPRLAYNEQFF | TGTGCCAGCAGTTTCCCCAGACTAGCATACAATGAGCAGTTCTTC
TRBJ1-6 | TRBV11-2 | . | . | CASSQTRLLHF | TGTGCCAGCAGCCAGACACGGCTCCTCCACTTT
TRBJ2-7 | TRBV19 | once | TRBD2 | CASGIRGPGGYYEQYF | TGTGCCAGTGGGATCCGGGGGCCGGGGGGGTACTACGAGCAGTACTTC
TRBJ1-5 | TRBV15 | . | TRBD1 | CATSRTGVGNQPQHF | TGTGCCACCAGCAGGACAGGGGTTGGCAATCAGCCCCAGCATTTT
TRBJ1-6 | TRBV7-9 | once | . | CASMLGAGESPLHF | TGTGCCAGCATGCTGGGAGCAGGGGAGTCACCCCTCCACTTT
TRBJ1-4 | TRBV11-2 | few | . | CASRLGDNNEKLFF | TGTGCCAGCAGGTTGGGTGACAATAATGAAAAACTGTTTTTT
TRBJ1-6 | TRBV6-5 | . | TRBD1 | CASRQQGQNSPLHF | TGTGCCAGCAGACAACAGGGGCAGAATTCACCCCTCCACTTT
TRBJ2-3 | TRBV3-1/TRBV3-2 | . | TRBD1 | CASSQGQGTAQYF | TGTGCCAGCAGCCAGGGACAGGGGACGGCGCAGTATTTT
TRBJ1-5 | TRBV19 | . | TRBD1 | CASSTWTGKGGINQPQHF | TGTGCCAGTAGTACCTGGACAGGGAAGGGGGGAATCAATCAGCCCCAGCATTTT
TRBJ2-2 | TRBV5-1 | . | TRBD2 | CASRLAGLIYTGELFF | TGCGCCAGCAGACTAGCGGGGTTGATCTACACCGGGGAGCTGTTTTTT
TRBJ2-3 | TRBV5-1 | . | TRBD2 | CASSWGSGRFTDTQYF | TGCGCCAGCAGCTGGGGTAGCGGGAGGTTTACAGATACGCAGTATTTT
TRBJ1-4 | TRBV30 | . | . | CAWSVSRTNEKLFF | TGTGCCTGGAGTGTCAGCAGGACTAATGAAAAACTGTTTTTT
TRBJ2-1 | TRBV11-1 | once | . | CASSLGQSGFGGPFF | TGTGCCAGCAGCTTGGGCCAGAGCGGTTTCGGTGGGCCGTTCTTC